The 10 T cell receptor beta chains below all came from one sample that was sequenced in a study of Tregs in tolerant kidney transplant recipients. Generated by immunoSEQ multiplex PCR, the TCRdb table keeps only in-frame clones and is missing some. The sample has over 50,000 clones; more than 70% are singletons. The material sequenced was CD4+ T cells from blood. These receptor sequences come from a human donor in good health.

The V call is TRBV6-1, the J call TRBJ1-6, with D unresolved. The V gene's germline CDR1 is MNHNS and CDR2 SASEGT. Trimming stripped 1 base from V and 11 bases from J, with 12 bases between. The CDR3 consists of 14 residues. CDR3 DNA: TGTGCCAGCAGTGAAGATTGGGGTTTGGCACCCCTCCACTTT. Its protein is CASSEDWGLAPLHF.

V is TRBV11-1 and J is TRBJ2-1, with 9 positions matching TRBD1. V lost 5 bases and J lost 5; bases outside the gene matches: 10. CDR1 is SGHAT and CDR2 is FQDESV in the germline V gene (reference sequence). The CDR3 covers 16 residues. CDR3 residues: CASSQETWTGDNEQFF. The CDR3 DNA reads as TGTGCCAGCAGCCAAGAGACCTGGACAGGGGACAATGAGCAGTTCTTC.

This clone was picked up one time. This chain connects TRBV7-8 to TRBJ2-3; D tentatively reads TRBD1 or TRBD2 (5 bases each). CDR1 and CDR2 from the germline V gene are SGHVS and FQNEAQ. Trimming shortened V by 5 bases and J by 11 bases, and 17 bases separated the two germline ends. The CDR3 totals 13 residues. The CDR3 coding sequence is TGTGCCAGCAGCGACCCCCGGGCTGGGGGGCAGTATTTT. Translated, it gives CASSDPRAGGQYF.

This chain connects TRBV9 to TRBJ2-5; D ambiguous. The CDR3 covers 14 residues. The V and J ends lost 1 base and 5 bases respectively, with 12 bases between them. The germline gives CDR1 SGDLS, CDR2 YYNGEE. Here the CDR3 DNA reads TGTGCCAGCAGCGTACGCAGGACCGGTGAGACCCAGTACTTC. The encoded protein is CASSVRRTGETQYF.

The chain links TRBV19 to TRBJ2-2; D is ambiguous. Trimming stripped 4 bases from V and 0 bases from J, with 15 bases between. The CDR3 is 17 amino acids. The V gene's germline CDR1 is LNHDA and CDR2 SQIVND (reference sequence). The CDR3: CASSNRLGFANTGELFF. The CDR3 nucleotides are TGTGCCAGTAGTAACCGGCTGGGATTCGCGAACACCGGGGAGCTGTTTTTT.

This chain connects TRBV5-1 to TRBJ2-6; D unclear. The CDR3 consists of 14 residues. V lost 5 bases, J lost 0 bases, and 6 bases lay in between. Germline CDR1 and CDR2: SGHRS and YFSETQ. CDR3 in amino acids: CASRADSGANVLTF. DNA for the CDR3: TGCGCCAGCAGGGCGGACTCTGGGGCCAACGTCCTGACTTTC. Drawing the rest from reference TRBV5-1 and TRBJ2-6, the complete variable domain is KAGVTQTPRYLIKTRGQQVTLSCSPISGHRSVSWYQQTPGQGLQFLFEYFSETQRNKGNFPGRFSGRQFSNSRSEMNVSTLELGDSALYLCASRADSGANVLTFGAGSRLTVL.

This clone was picked up one time. CDR3 coding DNA: TGTGCCAGCAGTTTTAAAAGGGGGGTACAAGAGACCCAGTACTTC. It encodes CASSFKRGVQETQYF. The gene calls are TRBV27 and TRBJ2-5; tentatively, D is TRBD1 or TRBD2 (6 bases each). The CDR3 sequence is 15 residues long. V lost 3 bases to trimming and J lost 2 bases, with 13 bases between them. Germline loops: CDR1 MNHEY, CDR2 SMNVEV (reference sequence).

In its sample, this clone was seen once. The gene calls are TRBV7-9 and TRBJ2-1; possibly TRBD2 for D (6 bases). CDR3 length: 16 residues. The germline V and J ends were trimmed by 1 base and 9 bases, with 19 bases remaining between them. CDR1 is SEHNR, CDR2 FQNEAQ, per germline (reference sequence). For the CDR3, the DNA is TGTGCCAGCAGCTTAGGGCACGGATCGGGAGCTCGTGAGCAGTTCTTC. Protein product: CASSLGHGSGAREQFF.

The table lists this clone with a count of one. The CDR3 loop is CASRNAHGTSGGTDTQYF. In DNA, the CDR3 is TGCGCCAGCCGCAACGCCCACGGGACTAGCGGGGGCACAGATACGCAGTATTTT. The chain employs TRBV5-1 and TRBJ2-3; 13 nucleotides align to TRBD2. In germline, CDR1 is SGHRS, CDR2 YFSETQ. V gave up 7 bases and J gave up 1 base; unmatched junction bases: 12. The CDR3 runs to 18 residues. The variable domain in full, completed from reference TRBV5-1 and TRBJ2-3, reads KAGVTQTPRYLIKTRGQQVTLSCSPISGHRSVSWYQQTPGQGLQFLFEYFSETQRNKGNFPGRFSGRQFSNSRSEMNVSTLELGDSALYLCASRNAHGTSGGTDTQYFGPGTRLTVL.

This clone was counted once. The rearrangement uses TRBV18 and TRBJ2-3, with D uncertain. Germline V gene data show CDR1 as KGHSH and CDR2 as LQKENI. The CDR3 has 14 amino acids. V shed 2 bases and J shed 4 bases, with 10 bases lying between them. Here the CDR3 reads CASSPYKVADTQYF. CDR3 DNA sequence: TGTGCCAGCTCACCATATAAAGTAGCAGATACGCAGTATTTT. The complete variable domain, with remaining parts taken from reference TRBV18 and TRBJ2-3, reads NAGVMQNPRHLVRRRGQEARLRCSPMKGHSHVYWYRQLPEEGLKFMVYLQKENIIDESGMPKERFSAEFPKEGPSILRIQQVVRGDSAAYFCASSPYKVADTQYFGPGTRLTVL.